The 17 T cell receptor beta chains below all came from one sample that was sequenced in a study of T-cell memory formation after mild COVID-19. TCRdb redid the calling of the 5' RACE reads with MiXCR, one entry per CDR3 protein. The table records some 180,000 distinct CDR3 sequences, 10% to 15% of them present only once. The sample taken for sequencing was PBMCs or a T cell subset sorted from them (not recorded which). These receptors all come from a man younger than 35 who had mild COVID-19 (a few samples of this study predate the infection). Cell type and time point are not known.

This clonotype was counted only a few times. The chain has TRBV5-4 and TRBJ1-4; D gene uncertain. Deletions cut 4 bases from V and 5 bases from J, with 12 bases between. The germline V gene encodes CDR1 SGHNT and CDR2 YYREEE (reference sequence). This CDR3 comprises 14 residues. CDR3 DNA: TGTGCCAGCAGCCGGGATGCAAAGAATGAAAAACTGTTTTTT. Protein sequence: CASSRDAKNEKLFF.

The V and J genes are TRBV18 and TRBJ2-5; 11 bases fit TRBD2. Trimming at V came to 3 bases and at J to 1 base, leaving 4 bases not matched to a gene. The CDR3 sequence is 16 residues long. Per the germline V gene, CDR1 is KGHSH and CDR2 is LQKENI. Written as DNA, the CDR3 is TGTGCCAGCTCACCTCCGACTAGCGGGACCCAAGAGACCCAGTACTTC. Its translation: CASSPPTSGTQETQYF.

This clonotype was observed a few times. The rearrangement links TRBV25-1 to TRBJ2-7; D might be TRBD1 (5 bases). Trimming took 6 bases from V and 3 from J, leaving 9 bases between them. Looked up from germline, CDR1 is MGHDK and CDR2 is SYGVNS. The CDR3 spans 12 residues. The CDR3: CASSDSLYEQYF. CDR3 in DNA: TGTGCCAGCAGCGACAGCCTCTACGAGCAGTACTTC.

The chain carries TRBV4-1 and TRBJ2-7; 10 bases align to TRBD2. V gave up 3 bases and J gave up 3 bases; unmatched junction bases: 8. CDR1 is MGHRA and CDR2 is YSYEKL in the germline V gene. This CDR3 comprises 16 residues. The CDR3 DNA reads TGCGCCAGCAGCCAGCCCGGCCAGCGGGGGGGCTACGAGCAGTACTTC. Protein: CASSQPGQRGGYEQYF.

The rearrangement joins TRBV7-2 to TRBJ2-6; D gene unclear. CDR1 and CDR2 from the germline V gene are SGHTA and FQGNSA. The CDR3 is made up of 13 amino acids. With 3 bases removed from V and 2 bases from J, the gap between germline ends came to 2 bases. The CDR3 reads CASSFPGANVLTF. CDR3 sequence (DNA): TGTGCCAGCAGCTTCCCTGGGGCCAACGTCCTGACTTTC.

This clonotype was observed a handful of times. The chain recombines TRBV5-5 with TRBJ2-1; 7 nucleotides line up with TRBD2. V shed 4 bases and J 6 bases; nucleotides not matched to a gene: 7. This CDR3 has 14 amino acids. Per the germline V gene, CDR1 is SGHKS and CDR2 is YYEKEE (reference sequence). In DNA form, the CDR3 reads TGTGCCAGCAGCCTGGGGCCGGGGGGCAATGAGCAGTTCTTC. Translation: CASSLGPGGNEQFF.

This clonotype is a singleton in its sample. The rearrangement joins TRBV7-2 to TRBJ1-2; 8 nucleotides line up with TRBD1. The CDR3 length is 11 residues. Looked up from germline, CDR1 is SGHTA and CDR2 is FQGNSA. Unmatched junction bases numbered 2, after V lost 6 bases and J lost 8 bases. This CDR3 is CASSGTGGYTF. CDR3 bases: TGTGCCAGCAGTGGGACAGGAGGCTACACCTTC.

This clonotype came up many times. This chain links TRBV27 with TRBJ1-4; D is ambiguous. This CDR3 has 14 amino acids. CDR1 is MNHEY, CDR2 SMNVEV, per germline (reference sequence). The V end was cut by 1 base, the J end by 0 bases, with 3 bases between. This CDR3 reads CASSLLSTNEKLFF. The CDR3 nucleotides are TGTGCCAGCAGTTTATTGTCAACTAATGAAAAACTGTTTTTT.

The chain employs TRBV6-2 or TRBV6-3 and TRBJ2-5, with D possibly matching TRBD2 (6 bases). The CDR3 spans 13 residues. The germline V and J ends were trimmed by 5 bases and 3 bases, with 10 bases remaining between them. Germline V gene lookup returns CDR1 MNHEY and CDR2 SVGEGT. CDR3 nucleotides: TGTGCCAGCAGTCGGGAGCAGGAAGAGACCCAGTACTTC. The encoded protein is CASSREQEETQYF.

In DNA form, the CDR3 reads TGTGCCAGCAGTTTAGCACAGGGCTCTGAAGCTTTCTTT. This codes for CASSLAQGSEAFF. The chain links TRBV12-3 or TRBV12-4 to TRBJ1-1, with a tentative D call TRBD1 (6 bases). This CDR3 contains 13 residues. V was trimmed by 0 bases and J by 6 bases, leaving 8 bases between them.

This clonotype turned up a few times. The chain uses TRBV10-2 and TRBJ2-7, with D possibly being TRBD2 (5 bases). The V and J ends lost 2 bases and 12 bases respectively, with 17 bases between them. Germline CDR1 reads WSHSY; CDR2 reads SAAADI. This CDR3 region has 13 residues. The CDR3 is CASSEALLGRRYV. The CDR3 DNA reads as TGCGCCAGCAGTGAGGCCCTACTAGGGCGGCGGTACGTC.

A remark on this clonotype: Sequence at one end of the junction differs from germline and may be a read error. The rearrangement links TRBV11-2 to TRBJ2-5; perhaps TRBD1 as D (5 bases). CDR1 is SGHAT, CDR2 FQNNGV, per germline. This CDR3 has 13 residues. CDR3 sequence reads: CASSIDRQETQYF. The CDR3 nucleotides read TGTGCCAGCAGCATAGACAGACAAGAGACCCAGTACTTC.

This chain connects TRBV7-3 to TRBJ2-1; TRBD2 matches at 14 bases. CDR3 size: 17 residues. J was trimmed by 4 bases and V by 2 bases; bases with no gene match: 4. In germline, CDR1 is SGHTA, CDR2 FQGTGA. CDR3 nucleotide sequence: TGTGCCAGCAGCTTAGCTCGGACTAGCGGGGGGTACAATGAGCAGTTCTTC. Amino acids: CASSLARTSGGYNEQFF.

This clonotype was detected a few times. This chain joins TRBV12-3 or TRBV12-4 and TRBJ2-1; 9 bases line up with TRBD2. This CDR3 contains 16 residues. J gave up 4 bases and V 6 bases, and 10 bases lay outside the gene matches. CDR3 sequence reads: CASSSSAGGQYNEQFF. The CDR3 DNA follows: TGTGCCAGCAGCTCTTCAGCGGGGGGACAGTACAATGAGCAGTTCTTC.

The chain is built from TRBV7-9 and TRBJ1-1; 9 positions agree with TRBD1. CDR3 length: 16 residues. After removal of 5 bases from V and 2 bases from J, the junction contained 9 bases not matched to a gene. CDR1 is SEHNR, CDR2 FQNEAQ, per germline (reference sequence). CDR3: CASSRSPGQGNTEAFF. The CDR3 DNA follows: TGTGCCAGCAGCCGCTCACCGGGACAGGGTAACACTGAAGCTTTCTTT. The whole variable domain, filled in from reference TRBV7-9 and TRBJ1-1, reads DTGVSQNPRHKITKRGQNVTFRCDPISEHNRLYWYRQTLGQGPEFLTYFQNEAQLEKSRLLSDRFSAERPKGSFSTLEIQRTEQGDSAMYLCASSRSPGQGNTEAFFGQGTRLTVV.

This chain links TRBV10-1 with TRBJ2-5; D not resolved. The germline V and J ends were trimmed by 0 bases and 1 base, with 6 bases remaining between them. The CDR3 runs to 14 residues. Per germline, CDR1 WNHNN and CDR2 SYGVQD (reference sequence). CDR3 sequence: CASSESWSQETQYF. CDR3 nucleotides: TGCGCCAGCAGTGAGTCGTGGTCCCAAGAGACCCAGTACTTC.

The sample holds many counts of this clonotype. The rearrangement uses TRBV11-2 and TRBJ2-1, with D possibly being TRBD1 (7 bases). The V end lost 0 bases, the J end lost 12 bases, and 12 bases lay between the germline ends. CDR1 is SGHAT, CDR2 FQNNGV, per germline. This CDR3 is built from 13 residues. CDR3 sequence: CASSLDGTAGQFF. CDR3 coding DNA: TGTGCCAGCAGCTTAGACGGGACAGCGGGGCAGTTCTTC.